This note documents a single T cell receptor beta chain sequence. The sample originates from a study of T cells in Graves' hyperthyroidism and ophthalmopathy. The germline V gene has CDR1 SQVTM and CDR2 ANQGSEA. CDR3 length: 14 amino acids. The V end lost 2 bases, the J end lost 4 bases, and 14 bases lay between the germline ends. Researchers took RNA transcripts and amplified the TCR beta CDR3 regions from them. The HTBI set primed first-round TCR CDR3 RT-PCR. MiXCR, run by TCRdb on the multiplex PCR reads, gives a single entry per CDR3 protein. The profile shows 600,000 or so distinct CDR3 sequences, 40% to 55% of them singletons.

The receptor was isolated from a woman aged 18 to 35 with Graves' hyperthyroidism. Sequencing used peripheral blood or thyroid tissue (not recorded which). The genes are TRBV29-1 and TRBJ1-2; no reliable D call. The CDR3 loop is CSVEPYPVFYGYTF. The CDR3, as DNA: TGCAGCGTTGAACCTTACCCAGTTTTCTATGGCTACACCTTC.